This T cell receptor beta chain comes out of a study of OX40 agonist ivuxolimab in advanced cancers. Study-level findings and limits: Antigen specificity of clonally expanded peripheral T cells was not established.

On this clone: Its antigen is currently unknown.

The repertoire was sequenced with immunoSEQ multiplex PCR; TCRdb's copy has only in-frame clones and lacks some. The data show some 61,000 clones, about nine tenths seen once. The receptor was isolated from an adult with an advanced solid tumor such as melanoma, head and neck, liver or kidney cancer. The sample in question was CD4+ or CD8+ T cells sorted from blood, obtained in a trial of the OX40 agonist ivuxolimab.

CDR3 nucleotides: TGTGCCACCATGCGGGGGGGCTCCTACAATGAGCAGTTCTTC. Its translation: CATMRGGSYNEQFF. The rearrangement joins TRBV4-2 to TRBJ2-1, with 9 bases fitting TRBD2. CDR3 size: 14 residues. V shed 10 bases, J shed 0 bases, and the junction held 4 bases outside the gene matches. The germline V gene has CDR1 LGHNA and CDR2 YNFKEQ.